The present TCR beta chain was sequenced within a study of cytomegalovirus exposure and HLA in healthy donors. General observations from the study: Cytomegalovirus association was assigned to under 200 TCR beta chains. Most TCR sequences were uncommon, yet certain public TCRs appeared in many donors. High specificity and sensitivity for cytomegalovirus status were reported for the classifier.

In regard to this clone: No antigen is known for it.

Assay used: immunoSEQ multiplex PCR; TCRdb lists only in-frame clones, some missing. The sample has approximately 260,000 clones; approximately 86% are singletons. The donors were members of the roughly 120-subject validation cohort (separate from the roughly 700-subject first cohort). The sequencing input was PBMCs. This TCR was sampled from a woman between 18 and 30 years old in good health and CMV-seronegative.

The CDR3, as DNA: TGTGCCAGTAGTATAGATCTTTATACCTACGAGCAGTACTTC. It encodes CASSIDLYTYEQYF. J is TRBJ2-7 and V is TRBV19; D unclear. The CDR3 sequence is 14 residues long. Germline V gene data show CDR1 as LNHDA and CDR2 as SQIVND (reference sequence). Trimming left V 0 bases short and J 2 bases short, with 8 bases between.